Listed below are T cell receptor beta chains from one sample, sequenced in a study of early stage breast cancer tumors. Clones were sequenced by immunoSEQ multiplex PCR, and TCRdb holds only the in-frame ones, with some missing. The sample consists of about 5,000 clones, 61% of them appearing once. Sequencing was carried out using breast tumor tissue. These receptor sequences come from a person between 50 and 60 years old with breast cancer. CDR3s include the opening cysteine and the closing phenylalanine or tryptophan. D genes are given only for firm matches. Clone size is not always given. Where it is, it says once, few, many or a class for expanded clones.

j_gene,d_gene,abundance,v_gene,CDR3aa,CDR3nt
TRBJ1-1,TRBD1,NA,TRBV6-1,CASYRGSMNTEAFF,TGTGCCAGCTACAGGGGGTCCATGAACACTGAAGCTTTCTTT
TRBJ1-1,NA,NA,TRBV4-2,CASSLATGRPEAFF,TGTGCCAGCAGCTTGGCTACGGGCCGCCCGGAAGCTTTCTTT
TRBJ2-5,TRBD2,NA,TRBV2,CASSVGTSIETQYF,TGTGCCAGCAGTGTAGGGACTAGCATAGAGACCCAGTACTTC
TRBJ1-5,TRBD1,NA,TRBV10-3,CAISGQGRNQPQHF,TGTGCCATCAGTGGACAGGGCCGCAATCAGCCCCAGCATTTT
TRBJ1-3,NA,NA,TRBV27,CASSFYPGAGNTIYF,TGTGCCAGCAGTTTTTACCCCGGCGCCGGAAACACCATATATTTT
TRBJ2-6,TRBD2,NA,TRBV15,CATSFRGGGANVLTF,TGTGCCACCAGCTTTCGGGGGGGTGGGGCCAACGTCCTGACTTTC
TRBJ1-1,TRBD1,NA,TRBV7-8,CASSSDRGKNTEAFF,TGTGCCAGCAGCTCAGACAGGGGCAAGAACACTGAAGCTTTCTTT
TRBJ1-1,TRBD1,few,TRBV2,CASREQGKNTEAFF,TGTGCCAGCAGAGAACAGGGGAAGAACACTGAAGCTTTCTTT
TRBJ2-1,TRBD2,NA,TRBV11-2,CASSFPLGSGRSSYNEQFF,TGTGCCAGCAGCTTCCCTCTGGGCAGCGGGAGGAGCTCCTACAATGAGCAGTTCTTC
TRBJ1-2,NA,NA,TRBV4-3,CASSPSGGLDGYTF,TGCGCCAGCAGCCCCTCGGGGGGGCTTGATGGCTACACCTTC
TRBJ1-5,NA,large,TRBV4-1,CASSQVTQNSNQPQHF,TGCGCCAGCAGCCAAGTCACACAAAATAGCAATCAGCCCCAGCATTTT
TRBJ1-5,TRBD1,NA,TRBV19,CASSLGQGGNQPQHF,TGTGCCAGTAGTCTGGGACAGGGGGGAAATCAGCCCCAGCATTTT
TRBJ2-1,NA,NA,TRBV6-1,CASSEGPGRGRNEQFF,TGTGCCAGCAGTGAAGGCCCCGGAAGGGGACGGAATGAGCAGTTCTTC
TRBJ2-5,NA,few,TRBV30,CAWSVGGVETQYF,TGTGCCTGGAGTGTAGGTGGGGTTGAGACCCAGTACTTC
TRBJ2-5,TRBD1,NA,TRBV19,CASSRTGTGGLGETQYF,TGTGCCAGTAGCCGCACCGGGACAGGGGGCCTTGGGGAGACCCAGTACTTC
TRBJ1-3,NA,NA,TRBV5-1,CASSNPPGDSGNTIYF,TGCGCCAGCAGCAACCCGCCAGGGGACTCTGGAAACACCATATATTTT
TRBJ2-5,TRBD1,NA,TRBV6-6,CASTGQGETQYF,TGTGCCAGCACGGGACAGGGAGAGACCCAGTACTTC
TRBJ1-2,TRBD1,NA,TRBV10-3,CAISDGDRNGYTF,TGTGCCATCAGTGACGGGGACAGGAATGGCTACACCTTC
TRBJ1-4,TRBD1,NA,TRBV4-3,CASSQDSQGNEKLFF,TGCGCCAGCAGCCAAGATTCACAGGGGAATGAAAAACTGTTTTTT
TRBJ2-5,NA,few,TRBV28,CASRPEGRLRETQYF,TGTGCCAGCAGGCCGGAGGGCCGGTTGAGAGAGACCCAGTACTTC
TRBJ2-2,NA,NA,TRBV10-2,CASRGGANTGELFF,TGCGCCAGCCGAGGGGGGGCGAACACCGGGGAGCTGTTTTTT
TRBJ1-3,NA,NA,TRBV19,CASSIRAFENTIYF,TGTGCCAGTAGTATTCGTGCTTTTGAAAACACCATATATTTT
TRBJ2-1,NA,NA,TRBV10-1,CASSSIRGAEQFF,TGCGCCAGCAGTTCCATTCGTGGTGCTGAGCAGTTCTTC
TRBJ2-5,TRBD2,once,TRBV5-6,CASSIGLAGVDVETQYF,TGTGCCAGCAGCATCGGACTAGCGGGAGTAGACGTGGAGACCCAGTACTTC
TRBJ1-5,NA,NA,TRBV6-5,CASSYRGSNQPQHF,TGTGCCAGCAGTTACAGGGGAAGCAATCAGCCCCAGCATTTT
TRBJ1-6,NA,few,TRBV30,CACGWGGDSPLHF,TGTGCCTGTGGTTGGGGAGGAGATTCACCCCTCCACTTT
TRBJ1-5,NA,NA,TRBV2,CASSVAGGGQPQHF,TGTGCCAGCAGTGTAGCCGGGGGGGGTCAGCCCCAGCATTTT
TRBJ1-5,NA,large,TRBV7-2,CASSAGQINQPQHF,TGTGCCAGCAGCGCAGGACAGATCAATCAGCCCCAGCATTTT
TRBJ1-2,NA,NA,TRBV6-6,CASSRPGGNYGYTF,TGTGCCAGCAGTCGCCCCGGCGGGAACTATGGCTACACCTTC
TRBJ2-7,NA,NA,TRBV2,CASSRQEPYEQYF,TGTGCCAGCAGTCGTCAGGAACCGTACGAGCAGTACTTC
TRBJ2-6,NA,once,TRBV4-1,CASSLTANSGANVLTF,TGCGCCAGCAGCCTCACAGCGAACTCTGGGGCCAACGTCCTGACTTTC
TRBJ2-1,TRBD1,NA,TRBV7-6,CASSPTGGSYNEQFF,TGTGCCAGCAGCCCGACAGGGGGGTCCTACAATGAGCAGTTCTTC
TRBJ1-6,TRBD1,NA,TRBV5-6,CASSLRTGGFSSYNSPLHF,TGTGCCAGCAGCTTGCGGACAGGGGGGTTTAGCTCCTATAATTCACCCCTCCACTTT
TRBJ1-1,NA,NA,TRBV11-2,CASSWDGYGAEAFF,TGTGCCAGCAGTTGGGACGGCTACGGCGCTGAAGCTTTCTTT
TRBJ1-1,NA,NA,TRBV5-6,CASSSYRSRDTEAFF,TGTGCCAGCAGCTCCTACAGGTCTCGGGACACTGAAGCTTTCTTT
TRBJ1-2,NA,few,TRBV6-6,CAGNTNYGYTF,TGTGCCGGAAACACCAACTATGGCTACACCTTC
TRBJ2-5,TRBD2,NA,TRBV27,CASSFHTSGAGETQYF,TGTGCCAGCAGTTTCCATACTAGCGGGGCGGGGGAGACCCAGTACTTC
TRBJ2-5,NA,few,TRBV29-1,CSVEAGGVTQYF,TGCAGCGTTGAAGCGGGCGGGGTGACCCAGTACTTC
TRBJ2-4,NA,NA,TRBV19,CASATGTTPGVDIQYF,TGTGCCAGTGCTACGGGGACAACCCCGGGGGTCGACATTCAGTACTTC
TRBJ1-2,NA,NA,TRBV5-5,CASSLLGGRGGYTF,TGTGCCAGCAGCTTGTTGGGGGGGCGCGGTGGCTACACCTTC
TRBJ2-3,TRBD2,NA,TRBV4-1,CASSQESVLAGGADTQYF,TGCGCCAGCAGCCAAGAATCTGTTCTAGCGGGAGGTGCAGATACGCAGTATTTT
TRBJ2-1,TRBD2,few,TRBV2,CASSRGRTSSYNEQFF,TGTGCCAGCAGTAGGGGACGGACTAGCTCCTACAATGAGCAGTTCTTC
TRBJ1-6,TRBD1,NA,TRBV25-1,CASSGQTGGLNSPLHF,TGTGCCAGCAGTGGTCAGACAGGGGGCCTTAATTCACCCCTCCACTTT
TRBJ1-1,NA,NA,TRBV9,CASSPTGMNTEAFF,TGTGCCAGCAGCCCGACGGGGATGAACACTGAAGCTTTCTTT
TRBJ1-4,TRBD1,NA,TRBV5-6,CASSVQGIGEKLFF,TGTGCCAGCAGCGTACAGGGGATTGGGGAAAAACTGTTTTTT
TRBJ2-7,TRBD2,NA,TRBV10-3,CAISVGLAPYEQYF,TGTGCCATCAGTGTTGGACTAGCGCCCTACGAGCAGTACTTC
TRBJ2-3,NA,NA,TRBV30,CAWSVRADTQYF,TGTGCCTGGAGTGTACGGGCAGATACGCAGTATTTT
TRBJ1-4,NA,few,TRBV28,CASSRPTGSEKLFF,TGTGCCAGCAGTAGGCCCACGGGAAGCGAAAAACTGTTTTTT
TRBJ2-7,TRBD2,NA,TRBV7-2,CASSFSTSSGEQYF,TGTGCCAGCAGCTTCTCGACTAGCTCGGGCGAGCAGTACTTC
TRBJ2-6,NA,NA,TRBV5-8,CASSTGTVSITSGANVLTF,TGTGCCAGCAGCACAGGGACTGTCAGTATAACGTCTGGGGCCAACGTCCTGACTTTC
TRBJ2-5,TRBD2,few,TRBV7-9,CASSLALATSGTGETQYF,TGTGCCAGCAGCTTAGCGCTGGCGACTAGCGGGACGGGGGAGACCCAGTACTTC
TRBJ2-5,TRBD2,once,TRBV2,CASSDGLAQETQYF,TGTGCCAGCAGTGATGGACTAGCCCAAGAGACCCAGTACTTC
TRBJ2-2,NA,few,TRBV7-8,CASSLIPGFAGELFF,TGTGCCAGCAGCTTAATCCCAGGGTTCGCCGGGGAGCTGTTTTTT
TRBJ2-3,TRBD1,NA,TRBV5-1,CASRTQGAGDTQYF,TGCGCCAGCAGGACCCAGGGGGCAGGGGATACGCAGTATTTT
TRBJ2-7,TRBD1,few,TRBV6-6,CASRYLGQGGSYEQYF,TGTGCCAGCAGATACCTGGGACAGGGAGGGTCCTACGAGCAGTACTTC
TRBJ2-7,TRBD2,few,TRBV4-1,CASSQGVSGSEGEQYF,TGCGCCAGCAGCCAAGGGGTGAGCGGGAGCGAAGGCGAGCAGTACTTC
TRBJ2-7,NA,few,TRBV2,CASSVARSRPYEQYF,TGTGCCAGCAGTGTGGCTAGATCTAGGCCCTACGAGCAGTACTTC
TRBJ2-4,NA,NA,TRBV2,CASSEMQAKNIQYF,TGTGCCAGCAGTGAGATGCAGGCCAAAAACATTCAGTACTTC
TRBJ1-1,NA,NA,TRBV27,CASSFAANTEAFF,TGTGCCAGCAGTTTTGCAGCGAACACTGAAGCTTTCTTT